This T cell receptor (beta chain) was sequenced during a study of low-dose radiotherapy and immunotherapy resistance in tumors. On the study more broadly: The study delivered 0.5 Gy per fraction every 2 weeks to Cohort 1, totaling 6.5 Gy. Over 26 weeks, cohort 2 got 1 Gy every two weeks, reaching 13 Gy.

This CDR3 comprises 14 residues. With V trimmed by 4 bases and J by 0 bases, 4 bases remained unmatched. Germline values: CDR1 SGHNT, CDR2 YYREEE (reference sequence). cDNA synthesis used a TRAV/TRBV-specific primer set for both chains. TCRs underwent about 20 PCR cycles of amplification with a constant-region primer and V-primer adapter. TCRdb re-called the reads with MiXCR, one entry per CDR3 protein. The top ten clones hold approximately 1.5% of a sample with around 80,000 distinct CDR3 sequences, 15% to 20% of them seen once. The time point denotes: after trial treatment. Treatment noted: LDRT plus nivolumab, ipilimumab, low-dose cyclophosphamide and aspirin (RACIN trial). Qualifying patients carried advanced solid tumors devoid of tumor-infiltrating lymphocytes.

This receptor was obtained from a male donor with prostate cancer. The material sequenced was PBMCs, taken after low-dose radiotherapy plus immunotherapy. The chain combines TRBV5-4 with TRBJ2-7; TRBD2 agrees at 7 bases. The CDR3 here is CASSRGEVSYEQYF. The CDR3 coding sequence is TGTGCCAGCAGCCGGGGGGAGGTCTCCTACGAGCAGTACTTC.